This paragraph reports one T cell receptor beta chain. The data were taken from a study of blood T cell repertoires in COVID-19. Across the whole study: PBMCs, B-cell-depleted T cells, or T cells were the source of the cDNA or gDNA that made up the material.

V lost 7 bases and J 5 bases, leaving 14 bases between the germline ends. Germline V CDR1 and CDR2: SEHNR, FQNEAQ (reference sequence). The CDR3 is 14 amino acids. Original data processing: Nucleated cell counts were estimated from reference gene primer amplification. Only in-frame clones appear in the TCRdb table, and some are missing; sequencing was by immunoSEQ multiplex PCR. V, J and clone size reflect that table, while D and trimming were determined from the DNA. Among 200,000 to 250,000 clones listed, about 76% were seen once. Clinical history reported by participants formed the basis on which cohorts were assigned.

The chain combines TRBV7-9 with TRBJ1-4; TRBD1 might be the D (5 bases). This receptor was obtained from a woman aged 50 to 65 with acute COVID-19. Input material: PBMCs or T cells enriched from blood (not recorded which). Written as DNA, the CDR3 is TGTGCCAGCACCGCGAACGGGGGGAATGAAAAACTGTTTTTT. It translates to CASTANGGNEKLFF.